One sample yielded the 2 T cell receptor beta chains listed below, sequenced in a study of T-cell memory formation after mild COVID-19. MiXCR, applied by TCRdb to the 5' RACE reads, yields one record per CDR3 protein. The sample records 170,000 or so distinct CDR3 sequences, over 20% being singletons. Sequencing used PBMCs or a T cell subset sorted from them (not recorded which). The receptors come from an adult woman who had mild COVID-19 (a few samples of this study predate the infection). Cell type and time point are not known.

This clonotype was seen more than once but under ten times. CDR3 loop: CASSSTSGGGPSYEQYF. The CDR3 DNA sequence: TGTGCCAGCAGCTCGACTTCTGGCGGGGGGCCGTCCTACGAGCAGTACTTC. This chain joins TRBV7-9 and TRBJ2-7, with 8 bases identical to TRBD2. V lost 4 bases and J lost 1; bases outside the gene matches: 12. The CDR3 totals 17 residues. CDR1 SEHNR and CDR2 FQNEAQ come from the germline V gene (reference sequence).

This rearrangement joins TRBV9 to TRBJ2-1; 7 nucleotides agree with TRBD2. The ends lost 3 bases at V and 1 base at J; junction bases unmatched: 13. Germline CDR1 and CDR2: SGDLS and YYNGEE. The CDR3 runs to 18 residues. The CDR3 DNA is TGTGCCAGCAGCGCAGTCCCATGGGAGGGTGAGTCCTACAATGAGCAGTTCTTC. Its protein product is CASSAVPWEGESYNEQFF.